This entry concerns a single TCR beta chain. Authors' processing steps: Reference gene primer amplification gave nucleated cell count estimates. Here immunoSEQ multiplex PCR was the method, and the copy in TCRdb shows in-frame clones only, minus some. The V and J calls and clone size are taken from that table; D and trimming were inferred from the DNA. The sample lists about 210,000 clones; approximately 80% were seen once. These data come from a study of blood T cell repertoires in COVID-19. Study-wide background: The United States, Italy and Spain supplied acute and convalescent COVID-19 samples.

Trimming at V came to 5 bases and at J to 1 base, leaving 5 bases not matched to a gene. Germline V CDR1 and CDR2: SGHRS, YFSETQ. This CDR3 region has 15 residues. The Seattle site enrolled patients during active infection and followed them longitudinally. The clonotype was recovered from a woman at least 80 years old with COVID-19, enrolled during active disease. The sample was peripheral blood. The rearrangement links TRBV5-1 to TRBJ1-1, with 10 bases matching TRBD1. CDR3: CASRMGQGTNTEAFF. Written as DNA, the CDR3 is TGCGCCAGCAGAATGGGACAGGGGACGAACACTGAAGCTTTCTTT.